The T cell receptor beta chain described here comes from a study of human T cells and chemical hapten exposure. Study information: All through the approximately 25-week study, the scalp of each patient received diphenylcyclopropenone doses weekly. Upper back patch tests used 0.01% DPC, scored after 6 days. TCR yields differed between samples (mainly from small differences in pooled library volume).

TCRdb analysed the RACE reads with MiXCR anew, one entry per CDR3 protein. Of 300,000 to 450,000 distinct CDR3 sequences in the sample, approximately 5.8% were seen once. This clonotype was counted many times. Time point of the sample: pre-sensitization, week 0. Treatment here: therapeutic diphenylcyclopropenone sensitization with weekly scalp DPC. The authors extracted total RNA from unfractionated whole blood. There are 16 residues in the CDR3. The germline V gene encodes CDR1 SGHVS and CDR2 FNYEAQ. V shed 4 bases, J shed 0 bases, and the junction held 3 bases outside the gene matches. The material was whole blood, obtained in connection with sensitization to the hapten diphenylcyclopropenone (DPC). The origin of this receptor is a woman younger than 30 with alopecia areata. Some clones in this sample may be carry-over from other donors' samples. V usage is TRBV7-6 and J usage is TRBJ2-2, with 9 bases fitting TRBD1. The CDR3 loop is CASSSRQGANTGELFF. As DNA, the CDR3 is TGTGCCAGCAGCTCTAGACAGGGGGCGAACACCGGGGAGCTGTTTTTT.